This is a list of T cell receptor beta chains from one sample in a study of post-analysis software for immune sequencing data. TCRdb passed the PCR reads through MiXCR, listing each CDR3 protein once. The sample carries about 560,000 distinct CDR3 sequences, 44% recorded once. The sample was blood. The source is a girl between 10 and 17 years old with multiple sclerosis. Each CDR3 is given with its conserved first and last residue. A D gene is named only where the DNA matches it firmly. The listing skips clone size in some rows; elsewhere it reads once, few, many or a size class.

d_call: -; clone_size: -; j_call: TRBJ2-2; v_call: TRBV7-2; cdr3_nt: TGTGCCAGCAGCTTCGAACGGGACACCGGGGAGCTGTTTTTT; cdr3_aa: CASSFERDTGELFF
d_call: -; clone_size: -; j_call: TRBJ2-1; v_call: TRBV7-7; cdr3_nt: TGTGCCAGCAGCTTAGGCCAGGCCACCTACAATGAGCAGTTCTTC; cdr3_aa: CASSLGQATYNEQFF
d_call: TRBD2; clone_size: -; j_call: TRBJ2-7; v_call: TRBV12-3/TRBV12-4; cdr3_nt: TGTGCCAGCAGTTCAGGACTAGCGGGAAACTACGAGCAGTACTTC; cdr3_aa: CASSSGLAGNYEQYF
d_call: -; clone_size: few; j_call: TRBJ2-1; v_call: TRBV7-2; cdr3_nt: TGTGCCAGCAGCTTAAGAGGTTGGGATGAGCAGTTCTTC; cdr3_aa: CASSLRGWDEQFF
d_call: -; clone_size: few; j_call: TRBJ2-6; v_call: TRBV10-3; cdr3_nt: TGTGCCATCAGTGAGTCCAGGGGCGCAGTAGATGGGGCCAACGTCCTGACTTTC; cdr3_aa: CAISESRGAVDGANVLTF
d_call: TRBD2; clone_size: -; j_call: TRBJ2-7; v_call: TRBV10-3; cdr3_nt: TGTGCCATCAGTGGGACTAGCGGTCCCTACGAGCAGTACTTC; cdr3_aa: CAISGTSGPYEQYF
d_call: TRBD2; clone_size: -; j_call: TRBJ2-1; v_call: TRBV24-1; cdr3_nt: TGTGCCACCAGCACTAGCGGGGGGACGGGTGAGCAGTTCTTC; cdr3_aa: CATSTSGGTGEQFF
d_call: TRBD1; clone_size: -; j_call: TRBJ2-1; v_call: TRBV20-1; cdr3_nt: TGCAGTGCTAGAAGTCAGGGGGCAACGTACAATGAGCAGTTCTTC; cdr3_aa: CSARSQGATYNEQFF
d_call: TRBD1; clone_size: -; j_call: TRBJ1-4; v_call: TRBV10-3; cdr3_nt: TGTGCCATCAGTGCGTCAGGGGGCAGCACTAATGAAAAACTGTTTTTT; cdr3_aa: CAISASGGSTNEKLFF
d_call: -; clone_size: -; j_call: TRBJ2-7; v_call: TRBV19; cdr3_nt: TGTGCCAGTAGTCAGCCGGTGAGACCTTACGAGCAGTACTTC; cdr3_aa: CASSQPVRPYEQYF
d_call: -; clone_size: few; j_call: TRBJ2-7; v_call: TRBV12-3/TRBV12-4; cdr3_nt: TGTGCCAGCAGTTTCATTCCGCGCTACGAGCAGTACTTC; cdr3_aa: CASSFIPRYEQYF
d_call: -; clone_size: -; j_call: TRBJ1-4; v_call: TRBV12-3/TRBV12-4; cdr3_nt: TGTGCCAGCAGTTTTCTTGCAACTAATGAAAAACTGTTTTTT; cdr3_aa: CASSFLATNEKLFF
d_call: -; clone_size: once; j_call: TRBJ2-3; v_call: TRBV5-1; cdr3_nt: TGCGCCAGCAGCGTGGCCGAGGTTGGCACAGATACGCAGTATTTT; cdr3_aa: CASSVAEVGTDTQYF
d_call: -; clone_size: -; j_call: TRBJ1-6; v_call: TRBV5-1; cdr3_nt: TGCGCCAGCAGCTTCGGGAACAATAATTCACCCCTCCACTTT; cdr3_aa: CASSFGNNNSPLHF
d_call: -; clone_size: few; j_call: TRBJ2-3; v_call: TRBV5-1; cdr3_nt: TGCGCCAGCAGCTTGGGAGGTAGACTGTCGACGGATACGCAGTATTTT; cdr3_aa: CASSLGGRLSTDTQYF
d_call: -; clone_size: -; j_call: TRBJ1-1; v_call: TRBV7-7; cdr3_nt: TGTGCCAGCAGCGAGACAGAGAGGACTGAAGCTTTCTTT; cdr3_aa: CASSETERTEAFF
d_call: -; clone_size: few; j_call: TRBJ2-1; v_call: TRBV20-1; cdr3_nt: TGCAGTGCTACCAGTCATATATGGGAGAATGAGCAGTTCTTC; cdr3_aa: CSATSHIWENEQFF